This T cell receptor beta chain originates from a study of metastatic and nonmetastatic thyroid tumors. Study as a whole: A comparison of repertoires was made across blood and tumor or nodule tissue from malignant and benign thyroid patients.

V lost 1 base to trimming and J lost 1 base, with 8 bases between them. The CDR3 loop spans 14 amino acids. Germline V gene lookup returns CDR1 GTSNPN and CDR2 SVGIG (reference sequence). TCRdb re-called the PCR reads through MiXCR. The data show 25,000 to 40,000 clones, about 21% seen once. As for this clone: What it binds is not known.

General study findings and limits: As reported, TCR beta diversity in blood and tumor was significantly higher in malignant thyroid tumors than in benign nodules.

None of the patients had undergone any treatment ahead of thyroid surgery. This sequence was found in a female donor with papillary thyroid cancer or a benign thyroid nodule (not recorded which). Some clones in this sample may be carry-over from other donors' samples. This chain uses TRBV30 with TRBJ1-5; maybe TRBD1 (5 bases). The material sequenced was blood. The CDR3 region has the DNA TGTGCCTGGAGTGGAGACAGCAGCAATCAGCCCCAGCATTTT. Protein sequence: CAWSGDSSNQPQHF.